This entry is about one TCR beta chain. Here immunoSEQ multiplex PCR was the method, and the copy in TCRdb shows in-frame clones only, minus some. The sample records about 63,000 clones, 70% to 90% being singletons. These data are taken from a study of control samples from healthy donors and cancer patients. V lost 2 bases and J 5 bases, leaving 14 bases between the germline ends. Germline CDR1 is SGHTA and CDR2 is FQGTGA. CDR3 size: 15 residues. The sample consisted of PBMCs. This receptor was identified in an older woman with lung cancer. This chain joins TRBV7-3 and TRBJ2-3; TRBD1 or TRBD2 may be the D gene (6 bases each). DNA for the CDR3: TGTGCCAGCAGCTTATACCCGGGGGCAGGAGATACGCAGTATTTT. Residues: CASSLYPGAGDTQYF. The full variable domain, completed using reference TRBV7-3 and TRBJ2-3, is GAGVSQTPSNKVTEKGKYVELRCDPISGHTALYWYRQSLGQGPEFLIYFQGTGAADDSGLPNDRFFAVRPEGSVSTLKIQRTERGDSAVYLCASSLYPGAGDTQYFGPGTRLTVL.